This section outlines one T cell receptor (beta chain) sequence together with its context. Its antigen is undetermined. The data were taken from a study of CD8 T cells in Susac syndrome. Study conclusions and caveats: As acknowledged by the study, its TCR sequencing and HLA analysis included a relatively small number of individuals.

Sequencing of TCR beta was undertaken in CD8+ and CD4+ T cells derived from blood. Through negative isolation, CD4+ and CD8+ T cells were obtained, while TEMRA cells were enriched using FACS. After extraction with the RNeasy kit, roughly 0.45 to 1 ug of the RNA was reverse transcribed using random hexamers. Amplification of TCR beta CDR3 was carried out by immunoSEQ multiplex PCR, which covered 54 Vbeta and 13 Jbeta segments. TCRdb reanalysed the immunoSEQ multiplex PCR reads using MiXCR and keeps one entry per CDR3 protein. Of 130,000 to 150,000 distinct CDR3 sequences detected, around 94% appear once; the ten largest clones hold 0.25% to 0.3%. Germline V lookup: CDR1 MNHNS, CDR2 SASEGT. This CDR3 comprises 16 residues. The J segment lost 6 bases and the V segment lost 6 bases, leaving 8 bases of the junction unmatched.

The specimen sequenced was CD8+ T cells from PBMCs. This clonotype originated in a human donor in good health. The chain links TRBV6-1 to TRBJ2-3, with TRBD2 matching over 14 bases. CDR3 amino acids: CASSPGTSGSWDTQYF. The CDR3 nucleotides read TGTGCCAGCAGCCCAGGGACTAGCGGGAGCTGGGATACGCAGTATTTT.